The 7 T cell receptor beta chains listed next were all sequenced from one sample in a study of human T cells and chemical hapten exposure. Time point noted: patch test 1, 2 weeks after DPC sensitization. Treatment in this sample: therapeutic diphenylcyclopropenone sensitization with weekly scalp DPC. TCRdb analysed the RACE reads with MiXCR anew, one entry per CDR3 protein. The table lists 85,000 to 100,000 distinct CDR3 sequences, over 10% of them singletons. The sample consisted of whole blood, taken in connection with sensitization to the hapten diphenylcyclopropenone (DPC). The receptors shown here come from a woman in her thirties or forties with alopecia areata. Some clones in this sample may be carry-over from other donors' samples.

The chain couples TRBV19 to TRBJ2-2; D might be TRBD2 (5 bases). This CDR3 region has 16 residues. Germline V gene lookup returns CDR1 LNHDA and CDR2 SQIVND (reference sequence). V was trimmed by 5 bases and J by 0 bases, leaving 13 bases between them. The CDR3 sequence: CASSGWMEANTGELFF. The CDR3 coding sequence is TGTGCCAGTAGTGGCTGGATGGAGGCGAACACCGGGGAGCTGTTTTTT.

This chain connects TRBV7-6 to TRBJ2-3; TRBD2 is a possible D gene (6 bases). The CDR3 is made up of 16 amino acids. The V gene's germline CDR1 is SGHVS and CDR2 FNYEAQ. V gave up 5 bases and J gave up 8 bases, with 23 bases separating them. The CDR3 bases are TGTGCCAGCAGCCCGAGAGGAGGGCTCGCGCAGGGTACGCAGTATTTT. Amino acid sequence: CASSPRGGLAQGTQYF.

The table lists this clonotype with a few counts. V and J are TRBV19 and TRBJ2-1, with D possibly TRBD1 on 6 matching bases. Per the germline V gene, CDR1 is LNHDA and CDR2 is SQIVND (reference sequence). The CDR3 is 14 residues long. The germline V and J ends were trimmed by 10 bases and 6 bases, with 19 bases remaining between them. DNA for the CDR3: TGTGCCACTACACAGGGTGTGGGTCTCAATGAGCAGTTCTTC. As protein: CATTQGVGLNEQFF.

This clonotype was detected a few times. The chain uses TRBV11-2 and TRBJ2-7; TRBD2 matches at 8 bases. Germline CDR1 SGHAT, CDR2 FQNNGV. V trimming: 1 base; J trimming: 7 bases; junction bases outside the gene matches: 12. The CDR3 sequence is 16 residues long. In DNA, the CDR3 is TGTGCCAGCAGCTTAGTAGGGAGCGGGAGAGCAGGAGAGCAGTACTTC. Translation gives CASSLVGSGRAGEQYF.

This clonotype appeared many times. V gene TRBV7-6 combines with J gene TRBJ2-1; D unresolved. CDR3 length: 13 amino acids. Germline V gene sequence: CDR1 SGHVS, CDR2 FNYEAQ. V dropped 5 bases and J dropped 12 bases, with 17 bases sitting between them. In DNA form, the CDR3 reads TGTGCCAGCAGCCCCAGCCCCGACTTGACGCAGTTCTTC. This sequence encodes CASSPSPDLTQFF.

The V gene is TRBV28, the J gene TRBJ1-2, with D perhaps matching TRBD1 (6 bases). Trimming removed 6 bases from V and 6 bases from J, with 8 bases in between. The CDR3 loop spans 11 amino acids. Germline V gene lookup returns CDR1 MDHEN and CDR2 SYDVKM. The CDR3 region is CASSSGDGYTF. The CDR3 DNA reads as TGTGCCAGCAGCTCAGGGGATGGCTACACCTTC.

This clonotype was seen a handful of times. This rearrangement joins TRBV6-5 to TRBJ2-7, with D unclear. V lost 3 bases and J 4 bases, leaving 10 bases between the germline ends. The germline V gene encodes CDR1 MNHEY and CDR2 SVGAGI. This CDR3 has 13 residues. The DNA for the CDR3 is TGTGCCAGCAGTTATGGAGAGGAGTACGAGCAGTACTTC. This encodes CASSYGEEYEQYF.